Given below is one T cell receptor (beta chain) in context. What it recognizes is unknown. MiXCR, run by TCRdb on the reads, gives a single entry per CDR3 protein. The sample lists 95,000 to 120,000 distinct CDR3 sequences; about 30% were seen once. The data originate from a study of T cell repertoires in cytomegalovirus infection. Deletions cut 5 bases from V and 2 bases from J, with 20 bases between. The CDR3 runs 17 residues. Germline-derived CDR1 and CDR2 are LNHNV and YYDKDF (reference sequence). General observations from the study: Dominating the ex vivo response were TCR beta clonotypes that were CMV-specific and HLA-C-restricted. Summed public TCR beta family frequency identified CMV carriers bearing the relevant HLA.

The origin of this receptor is a human donor in good health (CMV status not recorded). Some clones in this sample may be carry-over from other donors' samples. The source material was CD8+ T cells from cultured PBMCs, sampled from culture after CMV antigen stimulation. V gene TRBV15 combines with J gene TRBJ2-3; D is perhaps TRBD1 (5 bases). CDR3 in DNA: TGTGCCACCAGCGGCAGACTGCAGGTAGGGGCCACAGATACGCAGTATTTT. This translates into CATSGRLQVGATDTQYF.